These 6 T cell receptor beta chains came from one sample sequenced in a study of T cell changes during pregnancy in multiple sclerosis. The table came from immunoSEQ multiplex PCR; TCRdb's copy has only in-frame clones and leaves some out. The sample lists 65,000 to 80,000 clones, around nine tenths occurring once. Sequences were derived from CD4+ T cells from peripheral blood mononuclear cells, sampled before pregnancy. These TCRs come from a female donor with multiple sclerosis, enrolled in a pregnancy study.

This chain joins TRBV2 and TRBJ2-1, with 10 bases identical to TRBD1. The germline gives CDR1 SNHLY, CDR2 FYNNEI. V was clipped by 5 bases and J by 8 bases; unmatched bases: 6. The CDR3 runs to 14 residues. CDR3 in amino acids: CASSRDRGVDEQFF. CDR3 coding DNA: TGTGCCAGCAGTCGGGACAGGGGTGTGGATGAGCAGTTCTTC.

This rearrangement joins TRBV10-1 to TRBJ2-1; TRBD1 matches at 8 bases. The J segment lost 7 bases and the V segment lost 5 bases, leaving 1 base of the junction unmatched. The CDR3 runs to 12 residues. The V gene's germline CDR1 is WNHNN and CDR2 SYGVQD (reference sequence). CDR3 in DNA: TGCGCCAGCAGTTGGGACAGGAATGAGCAGTTCTTC. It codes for CASSWDRNEQFF.

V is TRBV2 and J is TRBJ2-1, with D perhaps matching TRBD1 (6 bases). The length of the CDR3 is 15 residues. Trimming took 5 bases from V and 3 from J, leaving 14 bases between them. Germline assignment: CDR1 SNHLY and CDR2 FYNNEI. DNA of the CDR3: TGTGCCAGCAGTCTCCAGGGGATCGGCTACAATGAGCAGTTCTTC. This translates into CASSLQGIGYNEQFF.

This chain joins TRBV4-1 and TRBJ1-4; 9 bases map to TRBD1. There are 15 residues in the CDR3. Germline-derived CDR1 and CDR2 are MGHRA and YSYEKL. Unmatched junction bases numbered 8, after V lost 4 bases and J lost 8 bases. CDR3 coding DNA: TGCGCCAGCAGCCGACTACAGGGGGCACGAGAAAAACTGTTTTTT. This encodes CASSRLQGAREKLFF.

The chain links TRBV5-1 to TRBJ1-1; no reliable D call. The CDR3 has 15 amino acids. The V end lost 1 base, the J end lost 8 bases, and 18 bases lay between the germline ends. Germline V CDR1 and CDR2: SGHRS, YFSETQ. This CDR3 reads CASSLSRRSNGEAFF. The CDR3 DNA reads TGCGCCAGCAGCTTGTCAAGAAGAAGCAACGGGGAAGCTTTCTTT.

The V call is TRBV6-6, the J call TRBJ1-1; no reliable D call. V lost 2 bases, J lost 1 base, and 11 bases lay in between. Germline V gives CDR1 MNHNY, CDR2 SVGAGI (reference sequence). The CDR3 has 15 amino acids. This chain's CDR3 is CASSYGPPGNTEAFF. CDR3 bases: TGTGCCAGCAGTTACGGCCCGCCAGGGAACACTGAAGCTTTCTTT.